This T cell receptor beta chain was recovered during a study of T cell repertoires in cytomegalovirus infection. Across the whole study: Recently identified HLA-C-restricted CMV epitopes and well-studied HLA-B-restricted CMV epitopes were used by the study. Indicated by public TCR beta signatures were CMV infection and matching HLA type.

One entry per CDR3 protein results from TCRdb running MiXCR on the reads. Here the sample spans 150,000 or so distinct CDR3 sequences, 25% to 35% being singletons. Findings of the study overall: There were HLA-C-restricted CMV-specific TCR beta clonotypes dominating the ex vivo response. Accumulated public TCR beta family frequency recognized individuals carrying CMV together with the relevant HLA.

This clonotype occurred a few times. Its antigen is unidentified. Germline assignment: CDR1 MGHRA and CDR2 YSYEKL. Trimming took off 8 bases at V and 4 bases at J, with 14 bases between the two ends. This CDR3 comprises 13 residues. The sample in question was CD8+ T cells from cultured PBMCs, obtained from culture after CMV antigen stimulation. The clonotype was recovered from a human donor in good health (CMV status not recorded). Some clones in this sample may be carry-over from other donors' samples. The chain employs TRBV4-1 and TRBJ1-2; the D gene is possibly TRBD1 (5 bases). In nucleotides, the CDR3 is TGCGCCAGCCACCAGACGGGGGGCTATGGCTACACCTTC. Protein sequence: CASHQTGGYGYTF.